This TCR beta chain was sequenced in a study of CD4+ T cells in melanoma. Study-level findings and limits: Neoantigen-specific CD4+ T cells in melanoma reportedly had diverse differentiation states. CD8+ T cell, macrophage and B cell function reportedly correlated with neoantigen-specific CD4+ T cells.

J lost 6 bases, V lost 6 bases, and 1 base had no gene match. The CDR3 is 11 residues long. Germline CDR1 is MNHEY and CDR2 is SVGAGI. Clones were read by immunoSEQ multiplex PCR, and TCRdb kept only the in-frame ones, dropping some. The repertoire holds approximately 7,000 clones, with 65% as singletons. As to this clone: What it recognizes is unknown.

The sequenced sample was cells from a culture (not recorded whether cultured in vitro). The TCR was taken from a human donor with melanoma. This rearrangement joins TRBV6-5 to TRBJ2-7; TRBD1 agrees at 8 bases. The CDR3 nucleotides are TGTGCCAGCAGGACAGGGGCCGAGCAGTACTTC. Amino acids: CASRTGAEQYF.